The present TCR beta chain was sequenced within a study of PD-1 and CTLA-4 blockade in melanoma. V dropped 2 bases and J dropped 5 bases, with 3 bases sitting between them. The CDR3 sequence is 11 residues long. Germline assignment: CDR1 MNHEY and CDR2 SVGEGT. This clone has just a few counts. TCRdb's copy holds only in-frame clones and misses some; the assay was immunoSEQ multiplex PCR. The sample lists roughly 30,000 clones, 88% seen once, with around 5.8% in the top ten. This sample comprised CD8+ T cells from peripheral blood, obtained from a patient given anti-PD-1 treatment. This chain connects TRBV6-2 or TRBV6-3 to TRBJ1-2; D is unclear. This TCR was recovered from a human donor with melanoma. The CDR3 sequence: CASSYGYGYTF. The CDR3 DNA is TGTGCCAGCAGTTACGGGTATGGCTACACCTTC.